This record concerns one TCR beta chain sequence. Its cognate antigen has yet to be identified. No base qualities exist here, and no much larger clone lies one base off it. These data come from a study of blood T cell repertoires in COVID-19 (dated by TCRdb to about 2020). Regarding the study in general: Collaborator samples came from the United States, Italy and Spain and covered acute and convalescent phases of COVID-19. The prospective study material was composed of cDNA or gDNA derived from T cells, B-cell-depleted T cells, or PBMCs. The dataset comprised deeply sampled blood TCRbeta repertoires from subjects exposed to, actively infected with, or recovered from COVID-19. A freely available public database, intended as a resource for researchers studying the immune response to SARS-CoV-2, is where the repertoires were released. Samples came from the ongoing ImmuneRACE study (first 160 participants) plus 1,254 subjects from 6 global collaborators. The sample metadata nearly always contained a de-identified subject ID, COVID-19 status, age in years and sex. HLA class I and class II types, where available, came from metadata supplied by the sample provider rather than from assay-based typing. What the authors observed across the whole study: The amount of clinical and demographic metadata varied by source and participant and was provided uncurated.

TCRbeta CDR3 regions were amplified from genomic DNA using the immunoSEQ Assay, a bias-controlled multiplex PCR. Processing in the source paper ran as follows. The number of nucleated cells in each sample was estimated from the amplification of reference gene primers within the assay. To quantify the absolute abundance of each unique TCRbeta CDR3 rearrangement, sequence reads were collapsed and filtered. For each sample, productive Simpson clonality was calculated as the square root of Simpson's diversity index across productive rearrangements. TCRdb carries this immuneACCESS record with in-frame sequences only. Its versions omit some clonotypes, under half of them owing to an unresolved V gene in the studies checked, with the rest unexplained. V, J and clone size are taken as reported in that table, and D and trimming were inferred from the DNA itself. This sample lists 250,000 to 350,000 clones; roughly 86% were detected once. The top ten clones comprise around 11% of the sample.

Trimming takes 0 bases from V and 0 bases from J, and the germline ends sit 17 bases apart. The CDR3 has 17 amino acids, counting the end cysteine and phenylalanine. Of the read, only the CDR3 DNA is kept; its 51 bases are in frame from base 1. The germline V gene (reference sequence) sets CDR1 to GTSNPN and CDR2 to SVGIG. One collaborating source in Seattle enrolled patients while the patients were actively infected and followed the patients over time throughout the course of disease. Collaborating institutions collected whole blood in K2EDTA tubes following their own protocols. Collaborator samples were shipped for TCRbeta analysis as frozen whole blood, isolated PBMCs, or DNA extracted from either sample type.

The chain links TRBV30 with TRBJ1-1; 5 matching bases give a weak D call of TRBD1. What was sequenced was peripheral blood. The TCR originated in a woman under 40 with COVID-19, enrolled during active disease. The nucleotide sequence is TGTGCCTGGAGTGTAAGGTGGGGGGTTGACATGAACACTGAAGCTTTCTTT. It translates to CAWSVRWGVDMNTEAFF.